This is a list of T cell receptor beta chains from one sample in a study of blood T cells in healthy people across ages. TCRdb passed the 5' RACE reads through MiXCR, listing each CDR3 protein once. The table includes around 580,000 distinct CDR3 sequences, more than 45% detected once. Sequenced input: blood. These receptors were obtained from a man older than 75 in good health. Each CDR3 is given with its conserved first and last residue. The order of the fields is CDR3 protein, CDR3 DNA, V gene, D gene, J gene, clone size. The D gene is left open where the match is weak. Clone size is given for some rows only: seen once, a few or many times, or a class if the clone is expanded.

cdr3_aa: CAGSPTGLDSSGANVLTF
cdr3_nt: TGTGCCGGCAGTCCAACAGGACTAGATAGCTCTGGGGCCAACGTCCTGACTTTC
v_call: TRBV28
d_call: TRBD2
j_call: TRBJ2-6
clone_size: NA

cdr3_aa: CSARVASGASSYNEQFF
cdr3_nt: TGCAGTGCTAGAGTTGCCAGCGGGGCGAGCTCCTACAATGAGCAGTTCTTC
v_call: TRBV20-1
d_call: TRBD2
j_call: TRBJ2-1
clone_size: NA

cdr3_aa: CSAKTGTRALETQYF
cdr3_nt: TGCAGTGCCAAGACCGGGACTAGGGCCCTTGAGACCCAGTACTTC
v_call: TRBV20-1
d_call: TRBD2
j_call: TRBJ2-5
clone_size: few

cdr3_aa: CASSGGGSAYEQYF
cdr3_nt: TGTGCCAGCAGCGGAGGAGGATCAGCCTACGAGCAGTACTTC
v_call: TRBV9
d_call: NA
j_call: TRBJ2-7
clone_size: few

cdr3_aa: CASSPQGQGAVGYTF
cdr3_nt: TGTGCCAGCAGCCCGCAGGGACAGGGGGCGGTCGGCTACACCTTC
v_call: TRBV7-2
d_call: TRBD1
j_call: TRBJ1-2
clone_size: once

cdr3_aa: CASSYPNRAVYGYTF
cdr3_nt: TGTGCCAGCAGTTACCCGAACCGGGCGGTCTATGGCTACACCTTC
v_call: TRBV6-6
d_call: NA
j_call: TRBJ1-2
clone_size: few

cdr3_aa: CATSRGQDTQYF
cdr3_nt: TGTGCCACCAGCAGAGGCCAGGATACGCAGTATTTT
v_call: TRBV15
d_call: NA
j_call: TRBJ2-3
clone_size: NA

cdr3_aa: CSVEPEDRPRDYGYTF
cdr3_nt: TGCAGCGTTGAACCTGAGGACAGGCCAAGAGACTATGGCTACACCTTC
v_call: TRBV29-1
d_call: TRBD1
j_call: TRBJ1-2
clone_size: few

cdr3_aa: CATSRDRDWIYEQYF
cdr3_nt: TGTGCCACCAGCAGAGATAGGGACTGGATCTACGAGCAGTACTTC
v_call: TRBV15
d_call: NA
j_call: TRBJ2-7
clone_size: many

cdr3_aa: CASSETEAYNSPLHF
cdr3_nt: TGTGCCAGCAGTGAGACAGAAGCCTATAATTCACCCCTCCACTTT
v_call: TRBV25-1
d_call: NA
j_call: TRBJ1-6
clone_size: NA

cdr3_aa: CASSSQLNTEAFF
cdr3_nt: TGTGCCAGCAGTAGTCAGCTGAACACTGAAGCTTTCTTT
v_call: TRBV6-5
d_call: NA
j_call: TRBJ1-1
clone_size: many

cdr3_aa: CASSQAVETQYF
cdr3_nt: TGTGCCAGCAGCCAAGCGGTAGAGACCCAGTACTTC
v_call: TRBV3-1
d_call: NA
j_call: TRBJ2-5
clone_size: NA

cdr3_aa: CASSQEADLIYGYTF
cdr3_nt: TGTGCCAGCAGCCAAGAGGCAGATCTGATCTATGGCTACACCTTC
v_call: TRBV4-2
d_call: NA
j_call: TRBJ1-2
clone_size: few

cdr3_aa: CSASEGYYGYTF
cdr3_nt: TGCAGTGCTAGTGAGGGGTATTATGGCTACACCTTC
v_call: TRBV20-1
d_call: NA
j_call: TRBJ1-2
clone_size: few

cdr3_aa: CASSFALGGEQYF
cdr3_nt: TGTGCCAGCAGCTTTGCGCTCGGCGGGGAGCAGTACTTC
v_call: TRBV12-1
d_call: NA
j_call: TRBJ2-4
clone_size: few

cdr3_aa: CATSDSTASGTDTQYF
cdr3_nt: TGTGCCACCAGTGATTCTACGGCTAGCGGCACAGATACGCAGTATTTT
v_call: TRBV24-1
d_call: NA
j_call: TRBJ2-3
clone_size: NA

cdr3_aa: CSVLGAGSTDTQYF
cdr3_nt: TGCAGCGTTTTAGGCGCGGGAAGCACAGATACGCAGTATTTT
v_call: TRBV29-1
d_call: NA
j_call: TRBJ2-3
clone_size: NA

cdr3_aa: CASSPVGTATNEKLFF
cdr3_nt: TGTGCCAGCAGCCCAGTAGGGACAGCAACTAATGAAAAACTGTTTTTT
v_call: TRBV12-3/TRBV12-4
d_call: TRBD1
j_call: TRBJ1-4
clone_size: NA

cdr3_aa: CASTTGPSTDTQYF
cdr3_nt: TGTGCCAGCACCACCGGCCCTAGCACAGATACGCAGTATTTT
v_call: TRBV5-5
d_call: NA
j_call: TRBJ2-3
clone_size: many

cdr3_aa: CASSTGGNSYNEQFF
cdr3_nt: TGCGCCAGCAGCACGGGCGGAAACTCCTACAATGAGCAGTTCTTC
v_call: TRBV5-1
d_call: NA
j_call: TRBJ2-1
clone_size: once

cdr3_aa: CASSLQTGADTQYF
cdr3_nt: TGTGCCAGCAGCTTACAGACGGGAGCTGATACGCAGTATTTT
v_call: TRBV7-9
d_call: NA
j_call: TRBJ2-3
clone_size: NA

cdr3_aa: CARRPRREAHEQYF
cdr3_nt: TGTGCCAGAAGGCCTCGGCGGGAGGCCCACGAGCAGTACTTC
v_call: TRBV28
d_call: TRBD2
j_call: TRBJ2-7
clone_size: NA

cdr3_aa: CASSLRPGAKNIQYF
cdr3_nt: TGTGCCAGCAGTCTCAGACCAGGGGCCAAAAACATTCAGTACTTC
v_call: TRBV7-2
d_call: NA
j_call: TRBJ2-4
clone_size: few

cdr3_aa: CASSSPSRRGKDTEAFF
cdr3_nt: TGTGCCAGCAGTTCGCCCTCGAGGCGGGGAAAGGACACTGAAGCTTTCTTT
v_call: TRBV28
d_call: NA
j_call: TRBJ1-1
clone_size: NA

cdr3_aa: CASGAQVTRSYEQYF
cdr3_nt: TGTGCCAGCGGGGCACAGGTCACCCGGTCCTACGAGCAGTACTTC
v_call: TRBV2
d_call: NA
j_call: TRBJ2-7
clone_size: NA

cdr3_aa: CASTSSLGTGRTDTQYF
cdr3_nt: TGTGCCAGCACGTCTAGCCTAGGGACAGGCCGCACAGATACGCAGTATTTT
v_call: TRBV7-9
d_call: TRBD1
j_call: TRBJ2-3
clone_size: NA

cdr3_aa: CASSNGDYTDTQYF
cdr3_nt: TGTGCCAGCAGTAACGGTGACTACACAGATACGCAGTATTTT
v_call: TRBV6-5
d_call: NA
j_call: TRBJ2-3
clone_size: NA

cdr3_aa: CASSLMGLALDTQYF
cdr3_nt: TGTGCCAGCAGCTTAATGGGACTAGCATTAGATACGCAGTATTTT
v_call: TRBV7-3
d_call: TRBD2
j_call: TRBJ2-3
clone_size: NA

cdr3_aa: CASSQGQGRAYNEQFF
cdr3_nt: TGCGCCAGCAGCCAAGGCCAGGGACGGGCCTACAATGAGCAGTTCTTC
v_call: TRBV4-3
d_call: NA
j_call: TRBJ2-1
clone_size: NA

cdr3_aa: CASSYSKTGTYEQYF
cdr3_nt: TGTGCCAGCAGTTACTCGAAGACAGGGACCTACGAGCAGTACTTC
v_call: TRBV6-5
d_call: TRBD1
j_call: TRBJ2-7
clone_size: NA

cdr3_aa: CASSLDVARGKETQYF
cdr3_nt: TGTGCCAGCAGCTTAGATGTCGCGCGGGGAAAAGAGACCCAGTACTTC
v_call: TRBV7-6
d_call: NA
j_call: TRBJ2-5
clone_size: NA

cdr3_aa: CASSGGGGVWNGYTF
cdr3_nt: TGTGCCAGCAGCGGAGGAGGGGGGGTTTGGAATGGCTACACCTTC
v_call: TRBV2
d_call: NA
j_call: TRBJ1-2
clone_size: few

cdr3_aa: CASSLGVQGRTGELFF
cdr3_nt: TGTGCCAGCAGCTTAGGGGTCCAGGGTCGAACCGGGGAGCTGTTTTTT
v_call: TRBV7-8
d_call: NA
j_call: TRBJ2-2
clone_size: few

cdr3_aa: CASSLTEGKNIQYF
cdr3_nt: TGCGCCAGCAGCTTGACAGAGGGTAAAAACATTCAGTACTTC
v_call: TRBV5-1
d_call: NA
j_call: TRBJ2-4
clone_size: few

cdr3_aa: CASSLQEGVYNEQFF
cdr3_nt: TGTGCCAGCAGCTTACAGGAGGGGGTCTACAATGAGCAGTTCTTC
v_call: TRBV7-3
d_call: NA
j_call: TRBJ2-1
clone_size: few

cdr3_aa: CASSVGAGNYGYTF
cdr3_nt: TGTGCCAGCAGCGTAGGGGCGGGAAACTATGGCTACACCTTC
v_call: TRBV7-9
d_call: NA
j_call: TRBJ1-2
clone_size: NA

cdr3_aa: CASSLVFSYEQYF
cdr3_nt: TGTGCCAGCAGCTTAGTCTTCAGCTACGAGCAGTACTTC
v_call: TRBV7-2
d_call: NA
j_call: TRBJ2-7
clone_size: NA

cdr3_aa: CASTSWGIAGDSREQFF
cdr3_nt: TGTGCCAGCACCTCGTGGGGCATAGCGGGAGACAGTCGTGAGCAGTTCTTC
v_call: TRBV27
d_call: TRBD2
j_call: TRBJ2-1
clone_size: few

cdr3_aa: CASSGEDRDYEQYF
cdr3_nt: TGTGCCAGCAGTGGCGAGGACAGGGATTACGAGCAGTACTTC
v_call: TRBV25-1
d_call: TRBD1
j_call: TRBJ2-7
clone_size: NA

cdr3_aa: CASSNGQGVYNEQFF
cdr3_nt: TGTGCCAGCAGTAACGGACAGGGCGTCTACAATGAGCAGTTCTTC
v_call: TRBV6-5
d_call: TRBD1
j_call: TRBJ2-1
clone_size: many

cdr3_aa: CASSGREDTQYF
cdr3_nt: TGTGCCAGCAGTGGGCGGGAAGATACGCAGTATTTT
v_call: TRBV28
d_call: NA
j_call: TRBJ2-3
clone_size: NA

cdr3_aa: CASSPTGGEQYF
cdr3_nt: TGCGCCAGCAGCCCAACAGGGGGAGAGCAGTACTTC
v_call: TRBV5-1
d_call: TRBD1
j_call: TRBJ2-7
clone_size: NA

cdr3_aa: CAISLDLSTGELFF
cdr3_nt: TGTGCCATCAGCCTCGATTTGAGTACCGGGGAGCTGTTTTTT
v_call: TRBV10-3
d_call: NA
j_call: TRBJ2-2
clone_size: few

cdr3_aa: CSAHSSDPTTYNEQFF
cdr3_nt: TGCAGTGCTCACTCCTCGGATCCCACCACCTACAATGAGCAGTTCTTC
v_call: TRBV20-1
d_call: NA
j_call: TRBJ2-1
clone_size: NA

cdr3_aa: CASSEWTGAGEKLFF
cdr3_nt: TGTGCCAGCAGTGAATGGACGGGGGCTGGTGAAAAACTGTTTTTT
v_call: TRBV25-1
d_call: NA
j_call: TRBJ1-4
clone_size: many

cdr3_aa: CSVDVLAGHTEAFF
cdr3_nt: TGCAGCGTTGACGTGCTCGCGGGGCACACTGAAGCTTTCTTT
v_call: TRBV29-1
d_call: NA
j_call: TRBJ1-1
clone_size: NA

cdr3_aa: CASSRTSDSYNEQFF
cdr3_nt: TGTGCCAGCAGCCGGACTAGCGACTCCTACAATGAGCAGTTCTTC
v_call: TRBV7-3
d_call: TRBD2
j_call: TRBJ2-1
clone_size: NA

cdr3_aa: CSASSGGSYEQYF
cdr3_nt: TGCAGTGCTAGTTCAGGGGGCTCCTACGAGCAGTACTTC
v_call: TRBV20-1
d_call: TRBD1
j_call: TRBJ2-7
clone_size: few

cdr3_aa: CSAKGGTGSYEQYF
cdr3_nt: TGCAGCGCCAAGGGCGGGACAGGGTCCTACGAGCAGTACTTC
v_call: TRBV29-1
d_call: TRBD1
j_call: TRBJ2-7
clone_size: NA

cdr3_aa: CSVEVQGVGKSNTEAFF
cdr3_nt: TGCAGCGTTGAAGTACAGGGGGTCGGGAAATCGAACACTGAAGCTTTCTTT
v_call: TRBV29-1
d_call: TRBD1
j_call: TRBJ1-1
clone_size: few

cdr3_aa: CASTLPDGRNYGYTF
cdr3_nt: TGTGCCAGCACCCTACCCGACGGGCGGAACTATGGCTACACCTTC
v_call: TRBV6-2/TRBV6-3
d_call: NA
j_call: TRBJ1-2
clone_size: NA

cdr3_aa: CASSPVRGHEQFF
cdr3_nt: TGTGCCAGCTCACCAGTAAGAGGGCATGAGCAGTTCTTC
v_call: TRBV18
d_call: NA
j_call: TRBJ2-1
clone_size: NA

cdr3_aa: CSVRDIGQPQHF
cdr3_nt: TGCAGCGTCCGGGACATCGGCCAGCCCCAGCATTTT
v_call: TRBV29-1
d_call: NA
j_call: TRBJ1-5
clone_size: NA

cdr3_aa: CSARLAGGPGNEQFF
cdr3_nt: TGCAGTGCTAGACTAGCGGGGGGGCCGGGTAATGAACAGTTCTTC
v_call: TRBV20-1
d_call: TRBD2
j_call: TRBJ2-1
clone_size: NA

cdr3_aa: CASRAGATYEQYF
cdr3_nt: TGCGCCAGCCGAGCGGGAGCTACCTACGAGCAGTACTTC
v_call: TRBV5-1
d_call: TRBD2
j_call: TRBJ2-7
clone_size: few